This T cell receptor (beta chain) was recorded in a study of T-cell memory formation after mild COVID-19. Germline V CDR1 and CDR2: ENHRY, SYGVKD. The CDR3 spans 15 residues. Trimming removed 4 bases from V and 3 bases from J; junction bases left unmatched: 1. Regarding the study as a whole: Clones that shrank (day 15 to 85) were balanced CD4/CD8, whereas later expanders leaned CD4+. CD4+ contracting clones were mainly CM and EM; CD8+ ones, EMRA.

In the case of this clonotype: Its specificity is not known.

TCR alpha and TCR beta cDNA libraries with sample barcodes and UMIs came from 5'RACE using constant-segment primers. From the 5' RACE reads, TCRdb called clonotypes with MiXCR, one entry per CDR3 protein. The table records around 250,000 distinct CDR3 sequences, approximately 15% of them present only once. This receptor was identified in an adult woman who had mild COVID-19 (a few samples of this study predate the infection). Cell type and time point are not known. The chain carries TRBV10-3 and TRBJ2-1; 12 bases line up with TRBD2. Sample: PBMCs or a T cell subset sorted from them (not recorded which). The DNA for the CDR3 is TGTGCCATCAGTGGGACTAGCGGGAACTACAATGAGCAGTTCTTC. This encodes CAISGTSGNYNEQFF.